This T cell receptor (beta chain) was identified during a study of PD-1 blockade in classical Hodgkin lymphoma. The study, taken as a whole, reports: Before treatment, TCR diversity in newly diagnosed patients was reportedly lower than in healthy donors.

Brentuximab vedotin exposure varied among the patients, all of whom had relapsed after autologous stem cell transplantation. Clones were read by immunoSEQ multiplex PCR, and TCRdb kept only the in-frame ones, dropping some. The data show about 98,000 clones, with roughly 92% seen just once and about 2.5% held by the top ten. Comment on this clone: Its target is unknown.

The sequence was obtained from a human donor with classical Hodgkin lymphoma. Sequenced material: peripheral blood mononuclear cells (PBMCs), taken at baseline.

DNA of the CDR3: TGCGCCAGCAGCCCCCGGGTTACCACAGATACGCAGTATTTT. Its translation: CASSPRVTTDTQYF. V is TRBV5-1 and J is TRBJ2-3; D gene ambiguous. The V gene lost 4 bases and the J gene lost 2 bases, with 11 bases spanning the gap. This CDR3 has 14 amino acids. The germline V gene has CDR1 SGHRS and CDR2 YFSETQ.